The 10 T cell receptor beta chains reported below all come from one sample, sequenced in a study of shared clonotypes between healthy human individuals. CD45RO negativity and positive selection for CCR7 defined naive CD8 cells, a population that excluded terminally differentiated effector memory CD45RA+ cells. Data came from immunoSEQ multiplex PCR; TCRdb stores just in-frame clones and leaves some out. The sample includes more than 2 million clones, just under 95% of them seen just once. Sequencing was done on a sample of naive CD8+ T cells sorted from blood. The source of these receptors is a man between 18 and 35 years old in good health.

As to this clone: This same CDR3 is encoded by further DNA sequences in the sample. The V call is TRBV6-5, the J call TRBJ2-7; TRBD2 matches 7 bases. CDR3 length equals 13 residues. J was trimmed by 4 bases and V by 2 bases; bases with no gene match: 2. Germline V gives CDR1 MNHEY, CDR2 SVGAGI. CDR3 sequence: CASSYDGGYEQYF. The CDR3 coding sequence is TGTGCCAGCAGTTACGACGGGGGGTACGAGCAGTACTTC.

This chain uses TRBV9 with TRBJ2-7; 11 positions match TRBD2. The CDR3 is made up of 13 amino acids. The germline CDR1 and CDR2 sequences are SGDLS and YYNGEE. With 2 bases clipped from V and 5 bases from J, the junction kept 0 bases outside the gene matches. CDR3 in DNA: TGTGCCAGCAGCGTGACTAGCGGGAACGAGCAGTACTTC. This gives the protein CASSVTSGNEQYF. Based on the CDR3 plus reference TRBV9 and TRBJ2-7, the full variable domain is DSGVTQTPKHLITATGQRVTLRCSPRSGDLSVYWYQQSLDQGLQFLIQYYNGEERAKGNILERFSAQQFPDLHSELNLSSLELGDSALYFCASSVTSGNEQYFGPGTRLTVT.

Only one count was recorded for this clone. The rearrangement links TRBV29-1 to TRBJ2-7, with 7 positions matching TRBD2. The CDR3 contains 15 residues. V gave up 0 bases and J gave up 0 bases; unmatched junction bases: 5. CDR1 and CDR2 (germline): SQVTM, ANQGSEA. The CDR3, as DNA: TGCAGCGTTGAAGAAGCGGGAATCAACTCCTACGAGCAGTACTTC. Protein sequence: CSVEEAGINSYEQYF.

The J gene is TRBJ2-5, the V gene TRBV6-5; D ambiguous. Germline V gene sequence: CDR1 MNHEY, CDR2 SVGAGI. The CDR3 covers 14 residues. The V gene lost 4 bases and the J gene lost 5 bases, with 14 bases spanning the gap. This chain's CDR3 is CASSSMTVFETQYF. The CDR3 DNA reads TGTGCCAGCAGTTCCATGACTGTCTTTGAGACCCAGTACTTC.

In regard to this clone: The same CDR3 arises from other DNA sequences in this sample as well. The V gene is TRBV5-1, the J gene TRBJ2-1; D is uncertain. V was shortened by 0 bases and J by 4 bases, with 8 bases between the two germline ends. Germline V lookup: CDR1 SGHRS, CDR2 YFSETQ. The CDR3 extends over 14 amino acids. The CDR3 DNA is TGCGCCAGCAGCTTGGCCACGGGTTACAATGAGCAGTTCTTC. It specifies CASSLATGYNEQFF.

The chain employs TRBV4-1 and TRBJ2-1; possibly TRBD1 or TRBD2 for D (5 bases each). Trimming took off 3 bases at V and 6 bases at J, with 9 bases between the two ends. This CDR3 contains 13 residues. Germline V lookup: CDR1 MGHRA, CDR2 YSYEKL. The CDR3 nucleotides are TGCGCCAGCAGCCAGGGACCCAGCAATGAGCAGTTCTTC. Translation: CASSQGPSNEQFF.

This chain joins TRBV10-3 and TRBJ1-3; D not resolved. V was shortened by 7 bases and J by 0 bases, with 7 bases between the two germline ends. This CDR3 comprises 13 residues. From germline, CDR1 is ENHRY and CDR2 SYGVKD. The CDR3 nucleotides are TGTGCCATCAAAACAGACTCTGGAAACACCATATATTTT. It yields the protein CAIKTDSGNTIYF.

In this sample, this clone turned up once. J is TRBJ1-3 and V is TRBV10-2, with TRBD1 matching over 7 bases. Germline CDR1 reads WSHSY; CDR2 reads SAAADI. The CDR3 has 15 amino acids. The ends lost 3 bases at V and 0 bases at J; junction bases unmatched: 2. The CDR3 here is CASSDKGASGNTIYF. CDR3 sequence (DNA): TGCGCCAGCAGTGACAAGGGGGCCTCTGGAAACACCATATATTTT.

The chain recombines TRBV27 with TRBJ2-7; 7 bases fit TRBD2. The length of the CDR3 is 15 residues. The trim removed 1 base at V and 3 bases at J, leaving 6 bases unmatched. CDR1 and CDR2 (germline): MNHEY, SMNVEV (reference sequence). DNA for the CDR3: TGTGCCAGCAGTTTATACCAGGGAGGGGTCTACGAGCAGTACTTC. Translating it yields CASSLYQGGVYEQYF.

This chain uses TRBV30 with TRBJ1-1; 7 nucleotides match TRBD1. Trimming cost V 4 bases and J 2 bases; bases outside gene matches: 4. Germline CDR1 and CDR2: GTSNPN and SVGIG (reference sequence). The CDR3 runs 13 residues. CDR3 DNA: TGTGCCTGGACGACAGGGCTTAACACTGAAGCTTTCTTT. Protein: CAWTTGLNTEAFF.